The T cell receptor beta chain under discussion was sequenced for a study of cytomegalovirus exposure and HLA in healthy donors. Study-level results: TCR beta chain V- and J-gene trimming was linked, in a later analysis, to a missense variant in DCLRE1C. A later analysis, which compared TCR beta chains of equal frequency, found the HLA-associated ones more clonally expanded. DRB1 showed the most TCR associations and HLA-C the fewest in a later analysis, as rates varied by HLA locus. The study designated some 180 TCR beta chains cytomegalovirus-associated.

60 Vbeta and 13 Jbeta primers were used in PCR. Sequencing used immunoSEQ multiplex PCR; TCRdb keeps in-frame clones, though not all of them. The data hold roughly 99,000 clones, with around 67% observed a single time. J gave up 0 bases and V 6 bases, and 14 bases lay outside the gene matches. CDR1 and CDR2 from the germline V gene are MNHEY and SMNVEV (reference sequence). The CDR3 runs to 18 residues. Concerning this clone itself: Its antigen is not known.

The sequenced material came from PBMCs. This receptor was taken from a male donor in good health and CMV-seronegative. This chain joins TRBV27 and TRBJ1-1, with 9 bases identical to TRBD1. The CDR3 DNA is TGTGCCAGCAGCCCCAATGGGGACAGGGAACTTATGAACACTGAAGCTTTCTTT. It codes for CASSPNGDRELMNTEAFF.